A selection of T cell receptor beta chains follows, all from one sample in a study of blood T cell repertoires in COVID-19. Sequencing used immunoSEQ multiplex PCR; TCRdb keeps in-frame clones, though not all of them. The data contain roughly 230,000 clones, 65% to 90% of them singletons. Sequenced input: peripheral blood. Receptors originate from a woman aged 45-65 years with acute or convalescent COVID-19. Each CDR3 is given with its conserved first and last residue. A D gene is named only where the DNA matches it firmly. Part of the rows lack a size; the others show once, few, many or a class for expanded clones.

d_call j_call v_call clone_size cdr3_nt cdr3_aa
TRBD2 TRBJ2-7 TRBV9 . TGTGCCAGCAGCGTAAGGACTAGCGGCCCCTACGAGCAGTACTTC CASSVRTSGPYEQYF
. TRBJ1-6 TRBV6-5 . TGTGCCACTGCCTACAGGGAATCACCCCTCCACTTT CATAYRESPLHF
. TRBJ1-6 TRBV18 . TGTGCCAGCTCACGAGAGGGAACCTTGGGGAATTCACCCCTCCACTTT CASSREGTLGNSPLHF
. TRBJ2-7 TRBV5-6 few TGTGCCAGCAGCGCTCAGGGGCGATCAAGTAACGAGCAGTACTTC CASSAQGRSSNEQYF
TRBD1 TRBJ1-1 TRBV5-4 . TGTGCCAGCAGCCGACTCGGACAGGGGGCAACTGAAGCTTTCTTT CASSRLGQGATEAFF
. TRBJ2-3 TRBV12-3/TRBV12-4 . TGTGCCAGCAGTTTTGCGGGCAGGGATACGCAGTATTTT CASSFAGRDTQYF
. TRBJ1-6 TRBV2 . TGTGCCAGCAGTGAGAGACAGACCTATAATTCACCCCTCCACTTT CASSERQTYNSPLHF
TRBD2 TRBJ2-3 TRBV10-3 . TGTGCCACCGAAACCTGGGCTAGCGGGAGCAGAGATACGCAGTATTTT CATETWASGSRDTQYF
. TRBJ1-5 TRBV6-5 . TGTGCCAGCAGGGCGGGGTATAGCAATCAGCCCCAGCATTTT CASRAGYSNQPQHF
TRBD2 TRBJ2-5 TRBV4-2 . TGTGCCAGCAGCCAAGATCGGGGGGGGCAAGAGACCCAGTACTTC CASSQDRGGQETQYF
. TRBJ2-3 TRBV6-5 . TGTGCCAGCAGCCCATGGACTAGCACAGATACGCAGTATTTT CASSPWTSTDTQYF